The rows below give T cell receptor beta chains drawn from one sample of a study of T cell repertoires in cytomegalovirus infection. In TCRdb, the reads were re-called with MiXCR into one record per CDR3 protein. In the table there are fewer than 550,000 distinct CDR3 sequences, approximately 16% of which are singletons. The specimen sequenced was CD8+ T cells from PBMCs. The receptors come from a human donor in good health (CMV status not recorded). Some clones in this sample may be carry-over from other donors' samples. Each CDR3 is given with its conserved first and last residue. D genes are given only for firm matches. A row's size may be missing; if present it is once, few, many or a size class.

D gene: TRBD1
V gene: TRBV20-1
J gene: TRBJ2-2
clone size: few
CDR3 protein: CSARDRVNTGELFF
CDR3 DNA: TGCAGTGCCCGGGACAGGGTCAACACCGGGGAGCTGTTTTTT

D gene: NA
V gene: TRBV4-1
J gene: TRBJ2-7
clone size: few
CDR3 protein: CASSFSSEQYF
CDR3 DNA: TGTGCCAGCAGCTTCAGTTCCGAGCAGTACTTC

D gene: NA
V gene: TRBV10-3
J gene: TRBJ1-2
clone size: NA
CDR3 protein: CAISGRGDGYTF
CDR3 DNA: TGTGCCATCAGTGGCAGGGGAGACGGCTACACCTTC

D gene: NA
V gene: TRBV7-8
J gene: TRBJ1-2
clone size: many
CDR3 protein: CASSLGGEDYGYTF
CDR3 DNA: TGTGCCAGCAGCTTAGGAGGGGAGGACTATGGCTACACCTTC

D gene: NA
V gene: TRBV7-9
J gene: TRBJ2-1
clone size: many
CDR3 protein: CASSPPGGPRQFF
CDR3 DNA: TGTGCCAGCAGCCCGCCCGGAGGGCCCCGGCAGTTCTTC

D gene: TRBD1
V gene: TRBV27
J gene: TRBJ2-7
clone size: NA
CDR3 protein: CASSFAGGVYEQYF
CDR3 DNA: TGTGCCAGCAGTTTTGCAGGGGGCGTCTACGAGCAGTACTTC

D gene: TRBD2
V gene: TRBV29-1
J gene: TRBJ2-1
clone size: NA
CDR3 protein: CSHQLTGGMNEQFF
CDR3 DNA: TGCAGCCATCAACTTACGGGGGGGATGAATGAGCAGTTCTTC

D gene: TRBD1
V gene: TRBV20-1
J gene: TRBJ1-4
clone size: NA
CDR3 protein: CSASLIKWGQEDEKLFF
CDR3 DNA: TGCAGTGCTAGTCTTATCAAGTGGGGACAGGAAGATGAAAAACTGTTTTTT

D gene: TRBD2
V gene: TRBV7-8
J gene: TRBJ2-1
clone size: many
CDR3 protein: CASSLELAGNNEQFF
CDR3 DNA: TGTGCCAGCAGCTTAGAACTAGCGGGAAACAATGAGCAGTTCTTC

D gene: TRBD1
V gene: TRBV7-6
J gene: TRBJ2-3
clone size: many
CDR3 protein: CASSLEGTGRADTQYF
CDR3 DNA: TGTGCCAGCAGCTTAGAGGGGACAGGGAGAGCAGATACGCAGTATTTT

D gene: NA
V gene: TRBV7-6
J gene: TRBJ1-4
clone size: many
CDR3 protein: CASSATGSLNEKLFF
CDR3 DNA: TGTGCCAGCAGCGCTACAGGTTCCCTTAATGAAAAACTGTTTTTT

D gene: TRBD1
V gene: TRBV6-5
J gene: TRBJ1-6
clone size: NA
CDR3 protein: CASSYGTGLSGHSPLHF
CDR3 DNA: TGTGCCAGCAGTTACGGGACAGGGTTAAGCGGGCATTCACCCCTCCACTTT

D gene: NA
V gene: TRBV10-3
J gene: TRBJ1-2
clone size: many
CDR3 protein: CAISEPGRVLRNYGYTF
CDR3 DNA: TGTGCCATCAGTGAGCCCGGCCGCGTACTGAGAAACTATGGCTACACCTTC

D gene: TRBD1
V gene: TRBV7-6
J gene: TRBJ1-4
clone size: few
CDR3 protein: CASSPATGGREKLFF
CDR3 DNA: TGTGCCAGCAGCCCGGCGACAGGGGGCAGGGAAAAACTGTTTTTT

D gene: NA
V gene: TRBV5-3
J gene: TRBJ1-2
clone size: few
CDR3 protein: CASRGGAGYGYTF
CDR3 DNA: TGTGCCAGCAGAGGTGGCGCGGGCTATGGCTACACCTTC

D gene: TRBD2
V gene: TRBV4-1
J gene: TRBJ2-2
clone size: NA
CDR3 protein: CARSQAPSGRGWADTGELFF
CDR3 DNA: TGCGCCAGGAGCCAAGCCCCCAGCGGGAGGGGATGGGCCGACACCGGGGAGCTGTTTTTT

D gene: NA
V gene: TRBV27
J gene: TRBJ2-7
clone size: many
CDR3 protein: CASSGDRGEQYF
CDR3 DNA: TGTGCCAGCAGTGGAGACCGGGGCGAGCAGTACTTC

D gene: TRBD1
V gene: TRBV27
J gene: TRBJ2-6
clone size: NA
CDR3 protein: CASSSWTGASSGANVLTF
CDR3 DNA: TGTGCCAGCAGTTCTTGGACAGGGGCGAGCTCTGGGGCCAACGTCCTGACTTTC

D gene: NA
V gene: TRBV27
J gene: TRBJ2-7
clone size: few
CDR3 protein: CASSLGSVNEQYF
CDR3 DNA: TGTGCCAGCAGTTTAGGATCGGTAAACGAGCAGTACTTC

D gene: NA
V gene: TRBV11-2
J gene: TRBJ2-3
clone size: many
CDR3 protein: CASSQGVQTDTQYF
CDR3 DNA: TGTGCCAGCAGTCAAGGGGTACAGACAGATACGCAGTATTTT

D gene: NA
V gene: TRBV5-4
J gene: TRBJ2-2
clone size: NA
CDR3 protein: CASRPGTLSSGELFF
CDR3 DNA: TGTGCCAGCAGGCCCGGGACACTAAGCTCCGGGGAGCTGTTTTTT

D gene: NA
V gene: TRBV20-1
J gene: TRBJ1-1
clone size: few
CDR3 protein: CSARDPDSQNTEAFF
CDR3 DNA: TGCAGTGCTAGAGATCCGGACAGTCAGAACACTGAAGCTTTCTTT